The 13 T cell receptor beta chains below were found in one sample sequenced in a study of Graves' ophthalmopathy and Graves' hyperthyroidism. The study amplified TCR beta CDR3 regions using RNA transcripts. RT-PCR in the first round used HTBI primers; a second-round multiplex PCR followed. Using its own MiXCR run on the multiplex PCR reads, TCRdb lists one record per CDR3 protein. Of some 350,000 distinct CDR3 sequences listed, about a sixth are singletons. Material: peripheral blood. These receptor sequences come from an adult woman with stable Graves' hyperthyroidism.

The chain recombines TRBV7-3 with TRBJ1-1; 7 bases align to TRBD1. From germline, CDR1 is SGHTA and CDR2 FQGTGA. This CDR3 has 16 amino acids. J was trimmed by 5 bases and V by 7 bases; bases with no gene match: 16. CDR3: CASIRTKGARGTEAFF. For the CDR3, the DNA is TGTGCCAGCATTCGGACAAAGGGGGCGCGGGGGACTGAAGCTTTCTTT.

This clonotype occurred many times. The chain joins TRBV30 to TRBJ1-5; D call uncertain. The germline V gene encodes CDR1 GTSNPN and CDR2 SVGIG (reference sequence). V was clipped by 1 base and J by 1 base, with 11 bases between them. This CDR3 region has 15 residues. The CDR3 nucleotides read TGTGCCTGGAGTGCTCAGGCCCGCAGCAATCAGCCCCAGCATTTT. The encoded protein is CAWSAQARSNQPQHF.

The chain is built from TRBV7-2 and TRBJ2-7; 10 bases agree with TRBD2. Unmatched junction bases numbered 3, after V lost 5 bases and J lost 8 bases. The CDR3 is 12 amino acids. The germline gives CDR1 SGHTA, CDR2 FQGNSA. DNA for the CDR3: TGTGCCAGCAGCAGGACTAGCGGTCAGCAGTACTTC. This codes for CASSRTSGQQYF.

This clonotype was counted ten times or more. The chain employs TRBV25-1 and TRBJ2-2; D is perhaps TRBD1 or TRBD2 (5 bases each). Trimming pared 3 bases from V and 0 bases from J, leaving 11 bases between. The CDR3 length is 16 residues. In germline, CDR1 is MGHDK, CDR2 SYGVNS. The CDR3 sequence is CASSDPGTANTGELFF. CDR3 nucleotides: TGTGCCAGCAGTGATCCTGGGACCGCGAACACCGGGGAGCTGTTTTTT.

This clonotype was picked up many times. The CDR3 here is CAWSVQGDSPLHF. The CDR3 DNA follows: TGTGCCTGGAGTGTACAAGGCGATTCACCCCTCCACTTT. The rearrangement joins TRBV30 to TRBJ1-6; D not resolved. V was clipped by 0 bases and J by 8 bases, with 8 bases between them. CDR1 is GTSNPN and CDR2 is SVGIG in the germline V gene (reference sequence). This CDR3 has 13 residues.

In its sample, this clonotype was seen many times. The genes are TRBV6-8 and TRBJ2-2; no clear D. Per the germline V gene, CDR1 is MNHGY and CDR2 is SAAAGT. V gave up 6 bases and J gave up 9 bases, with 11 bases separating them. The CDR3 has 12 residues. The CDR3 DNA reads as TGTGCCAGCAGCCTCGTCCCCCGGGAGCTGTTTTTT. This codes for CASSLVPRELFF.

This clonotype came up many times. The chain combines TRBV28 with TRBJ2-4, with D tentatively TRBD1 (5 bases). Germline loops: CDR1 MDHEN, CDR2 SYDVKM. The CDR3 is made up of 16 amino acids. Trimming left V 5 bases short and J 0 bases short, with 14 bases between. The CDR3 region has the DNA TGTGCCAGCAGTCTTGACAGCCCGGGAGCCAAAAACATTCAGTACTTC. Translation gives CASSLDSPGAKNIQYF. Full variable domain (rest looked up from reference TRBV28 and TRBJ2-4): DVKVTQSSRYLVKRTGEKVFLECVQDMDHENMFWYRQDPGLGLRLIYFSYDVKMKEKGDIPEGYSVSREKKERFSLILESASTNQTSMYLCASSLDSPGAKNIQYFGAGTRLSVL.

This clonotype was recorded a few times. This chain connects TRBV5-1 to TRBJ2-2, with D hard to call. This CDR3 spans 16 amino acids. The germline gives CDR1 SGHRS, CDR2 YFSETQ. V lost 0 bases to trimming and J lost 2 bases, with 11 bases between them. CDR3 coding DNA: TGCGCCAGCAGCTTGGACCAACTGGGAAACACCGGGGAGCTGTTTTTT. This encodes CASSLDQLGNTGELFF.

This clonotype was observed many times. The J gene is TRBJ1-5, the V gene TRBV5-1, with 8 bases identical to TRBD1. The CDR3 totals 16 residues. CDR1 is SGHRS, CDR2 YFSETQ, per germline. The V segment lost 4 bases and the J segment 2 bases; nucleotides outside the gene matches: 8. The CDR3 spells CASSPELGQGNQPQHF. In DNA form, the CDR3 reads TGCGCCAGCAGCCCCGAACTGGGACAGGGCAATCAGCCCCAGCATTTT.

This clonotype was seen many times. The chain couples TRBV19 to TRBJ2-2; 8 positions agree with TRBD2. Germline V gene data show CDR1 as LNHDA and CDR2 as SQIVND (reference sequence). V trimming: 4 bases; J trimming: 7 bases; junction bases outside the gene matches: 8. CDR3 length: 15 residues. The CDR3 loop reads CASSTQAGVNGELFF. The CDR3 DNA reads as TGTGCCAGTAGTACCCAAGCGGGAGTAAACGGGGAGCTGTTTTTT.

In its sample, this clonotype was seen many times. The J gene is TRBJ1-1, the V gene TRBV12-3 or TRBV12-4, with 7 bases fitting TRBD1. The CDR3 extends over 13 amino acids. V was clipped by 6 bases and J by 7 bases; unmatched bases: 8. CDR3 coding DNA: TGTGCCAGCAGCCAAACAGGGGCGGGTGAAGCTTTCTTT. Encoded protein: CASSQTGAGEAFF.

At least ten counts were recorded for this clonotype. Because the CDR3 is missing its conserved closing phenylalanine or tryptophan, this is likely a read error. V and J are TRBV5-1 and TRBJ1-1; D remains ambiguous. Germline lookup yields CDR1 SGHRS and CDR2 YFSETQ. Trimming pared 2 bases from V and 1 base from J, leaving 12 bases between. The CDR3 runs 15 residues. Here the CDR3 reads CASSLFGVGNTEAFL. CDR3 DNA: TGCGCCAGCAGCTTATTCGGTGTCGGGAACACTGAAGCTTTCCTT.

This chain connects TRBV11-2 to TRBJ2-7, with TRBD2 identical over 10 bases. CDR3 length: 18 amino acids. Germline V gives CDR1 SGHAT, CDR2 FQNNGV. The junction had 11 bases not matched to a gene; V was cut back by 1 base and J by 2 bases. The CDR3 sequence: CASSLGASGSRGTYEQYF. For the CDR3, the DNA is TGTGCCAGCAGCTTAGGTGCTAGCGGGAGCCGAGGCACCTACGAGCAGTACTTC.